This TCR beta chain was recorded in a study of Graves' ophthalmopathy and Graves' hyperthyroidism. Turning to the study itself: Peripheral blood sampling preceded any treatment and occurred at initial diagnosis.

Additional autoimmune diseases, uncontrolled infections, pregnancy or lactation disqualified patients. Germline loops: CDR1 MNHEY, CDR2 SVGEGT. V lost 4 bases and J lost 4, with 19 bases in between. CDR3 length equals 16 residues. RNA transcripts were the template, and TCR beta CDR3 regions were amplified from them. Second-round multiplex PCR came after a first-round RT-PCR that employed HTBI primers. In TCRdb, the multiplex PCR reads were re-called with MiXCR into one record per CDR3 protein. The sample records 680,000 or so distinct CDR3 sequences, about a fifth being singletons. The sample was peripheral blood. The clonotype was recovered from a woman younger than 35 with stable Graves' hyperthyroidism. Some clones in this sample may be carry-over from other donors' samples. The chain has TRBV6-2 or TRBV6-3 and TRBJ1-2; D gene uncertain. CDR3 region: CASSSDGLIISYGYTF. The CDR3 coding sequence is TGTGCCAGCAGTTCCGACGGGTTGATCATATCCTATGGCTACACCTTC.